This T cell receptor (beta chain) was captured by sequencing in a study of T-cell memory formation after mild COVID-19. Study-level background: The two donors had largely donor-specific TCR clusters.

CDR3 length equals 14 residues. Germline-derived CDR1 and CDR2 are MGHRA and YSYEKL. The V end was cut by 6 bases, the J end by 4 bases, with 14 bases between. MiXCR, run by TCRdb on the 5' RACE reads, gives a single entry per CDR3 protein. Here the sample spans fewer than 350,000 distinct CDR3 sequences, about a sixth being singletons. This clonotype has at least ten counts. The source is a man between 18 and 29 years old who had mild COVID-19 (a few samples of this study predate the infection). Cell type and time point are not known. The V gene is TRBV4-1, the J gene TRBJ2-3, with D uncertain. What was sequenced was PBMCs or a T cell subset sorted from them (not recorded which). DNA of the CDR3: TGCGCCAGCAGAGACGGGTTACGTTCAGATACGCAGTATTTT. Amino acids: CASRDGLRSDTQYF.